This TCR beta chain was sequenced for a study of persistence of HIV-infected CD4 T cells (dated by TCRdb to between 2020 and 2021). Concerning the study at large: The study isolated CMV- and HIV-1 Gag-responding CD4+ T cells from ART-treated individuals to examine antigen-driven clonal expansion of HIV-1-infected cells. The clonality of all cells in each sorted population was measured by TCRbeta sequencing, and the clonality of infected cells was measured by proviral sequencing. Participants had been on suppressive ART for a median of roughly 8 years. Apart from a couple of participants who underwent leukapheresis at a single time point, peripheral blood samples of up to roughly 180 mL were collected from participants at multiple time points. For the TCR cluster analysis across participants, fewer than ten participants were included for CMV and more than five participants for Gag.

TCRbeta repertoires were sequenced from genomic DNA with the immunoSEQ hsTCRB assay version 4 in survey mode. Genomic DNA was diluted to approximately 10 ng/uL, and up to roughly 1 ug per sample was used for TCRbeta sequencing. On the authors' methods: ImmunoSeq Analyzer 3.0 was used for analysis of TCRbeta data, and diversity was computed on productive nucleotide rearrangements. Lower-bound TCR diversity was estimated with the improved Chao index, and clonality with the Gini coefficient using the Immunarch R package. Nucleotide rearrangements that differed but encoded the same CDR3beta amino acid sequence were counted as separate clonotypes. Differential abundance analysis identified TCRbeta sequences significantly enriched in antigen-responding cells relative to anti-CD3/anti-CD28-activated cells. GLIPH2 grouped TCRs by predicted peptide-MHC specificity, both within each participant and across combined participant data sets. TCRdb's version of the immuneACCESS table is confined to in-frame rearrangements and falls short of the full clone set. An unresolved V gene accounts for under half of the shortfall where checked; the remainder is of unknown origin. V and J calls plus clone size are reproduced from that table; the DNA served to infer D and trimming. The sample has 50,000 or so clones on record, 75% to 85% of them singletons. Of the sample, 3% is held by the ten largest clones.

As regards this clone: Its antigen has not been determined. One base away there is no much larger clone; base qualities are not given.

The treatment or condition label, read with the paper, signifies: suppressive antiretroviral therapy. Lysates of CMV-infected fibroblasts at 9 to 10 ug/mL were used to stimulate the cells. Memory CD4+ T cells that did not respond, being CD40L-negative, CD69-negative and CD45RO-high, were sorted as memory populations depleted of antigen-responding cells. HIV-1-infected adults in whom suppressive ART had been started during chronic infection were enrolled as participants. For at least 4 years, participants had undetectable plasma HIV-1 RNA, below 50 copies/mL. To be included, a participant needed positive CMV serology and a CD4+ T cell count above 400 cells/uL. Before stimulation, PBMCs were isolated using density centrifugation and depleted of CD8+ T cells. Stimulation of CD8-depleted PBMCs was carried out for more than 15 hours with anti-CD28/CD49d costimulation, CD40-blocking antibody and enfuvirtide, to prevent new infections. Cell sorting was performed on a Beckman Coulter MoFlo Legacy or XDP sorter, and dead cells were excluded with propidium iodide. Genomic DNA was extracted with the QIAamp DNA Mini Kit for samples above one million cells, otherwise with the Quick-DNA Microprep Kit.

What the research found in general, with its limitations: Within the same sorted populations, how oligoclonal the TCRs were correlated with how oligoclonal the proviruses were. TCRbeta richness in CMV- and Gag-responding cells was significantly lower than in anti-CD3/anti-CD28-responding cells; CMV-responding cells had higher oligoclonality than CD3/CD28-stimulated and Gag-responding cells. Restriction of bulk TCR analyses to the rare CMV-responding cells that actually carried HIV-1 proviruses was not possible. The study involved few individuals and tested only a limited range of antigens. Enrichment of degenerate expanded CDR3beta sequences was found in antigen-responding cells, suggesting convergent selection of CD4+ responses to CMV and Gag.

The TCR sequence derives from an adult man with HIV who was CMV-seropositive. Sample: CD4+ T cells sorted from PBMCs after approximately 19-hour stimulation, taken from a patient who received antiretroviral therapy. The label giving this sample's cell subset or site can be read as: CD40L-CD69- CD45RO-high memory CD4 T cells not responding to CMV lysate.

The CDR3 protein is CAISAETGLTGLLSPLHF. The DNA sequence is as follows: TGTGCCATCAGTGCAGAGACAGGGCTAACAGGTCTTCTTTCACCCCTCCACTTT. The sequence joins TRBV10-3 to TRBJ1-6; a stretch of 7 junction bases matches TRBD1. Trimming leaves V shorter by 4 bases and J shorter by 9 bases, with the junction holding 18 bases beyond the gene matches. CDR1 ENHRY and CDR2 SYGVKD are derived from the germline V gene. Spanning cysteine to phenylalanine, the CDR3 consists of 18 amino acids. The entry retains the CDR3 DNA only, 54 bases that are in frame from base 1.